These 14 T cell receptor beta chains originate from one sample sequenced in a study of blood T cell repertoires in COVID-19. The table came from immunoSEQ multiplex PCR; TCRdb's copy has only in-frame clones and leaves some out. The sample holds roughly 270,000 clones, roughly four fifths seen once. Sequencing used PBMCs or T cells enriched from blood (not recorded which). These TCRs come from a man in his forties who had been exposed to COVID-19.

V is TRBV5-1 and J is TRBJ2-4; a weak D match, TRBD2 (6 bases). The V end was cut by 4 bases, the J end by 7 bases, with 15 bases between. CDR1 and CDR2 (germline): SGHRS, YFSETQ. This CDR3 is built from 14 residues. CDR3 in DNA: TGCGCCAGCAGCCCCGACCTAAGCGGGAACATTCAGTACTTC. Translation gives CASSPDLSGNIQYF.

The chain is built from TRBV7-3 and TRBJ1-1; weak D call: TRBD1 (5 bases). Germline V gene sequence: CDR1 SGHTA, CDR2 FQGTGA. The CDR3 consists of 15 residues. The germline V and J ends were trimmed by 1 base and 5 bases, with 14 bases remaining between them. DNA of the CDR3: TGTGCCAGCAGCTTAATCCGGGCGGGGGTAACTGAAGCTTTCTTT. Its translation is CASSLIRAGVTEAFF.

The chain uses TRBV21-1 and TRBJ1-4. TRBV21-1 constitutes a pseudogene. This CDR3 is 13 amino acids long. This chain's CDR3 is CASGRGRNEKLFF. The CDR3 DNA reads TGTGCCAGCGGGCGGGGACGTAATGAAAAACTGTTTTTT.

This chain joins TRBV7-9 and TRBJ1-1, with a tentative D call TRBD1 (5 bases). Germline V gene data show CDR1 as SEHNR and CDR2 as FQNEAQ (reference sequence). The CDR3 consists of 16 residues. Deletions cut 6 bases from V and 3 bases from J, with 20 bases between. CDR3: CASRGEERDRDTEAFF. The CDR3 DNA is TGTGCCAGCAGAGGCGAGGAAAGAGACAGAGACACTGAAGCTTTCTTT.

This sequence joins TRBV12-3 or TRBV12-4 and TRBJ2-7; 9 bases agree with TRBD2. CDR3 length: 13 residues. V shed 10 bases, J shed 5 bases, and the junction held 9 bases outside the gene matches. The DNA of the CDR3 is TGTGCCACTGATAGCGGGAGTAGCAACGAGCAGTACTTC. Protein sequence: CATDSGSSNEQYF.

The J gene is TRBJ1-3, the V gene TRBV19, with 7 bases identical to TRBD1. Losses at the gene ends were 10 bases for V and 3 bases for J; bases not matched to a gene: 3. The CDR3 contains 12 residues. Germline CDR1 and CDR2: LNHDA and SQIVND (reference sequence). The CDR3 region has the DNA TGTGCCACCGGGACAGATGGAAACACCATATATTTT. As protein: CATGTDGNTIYF.

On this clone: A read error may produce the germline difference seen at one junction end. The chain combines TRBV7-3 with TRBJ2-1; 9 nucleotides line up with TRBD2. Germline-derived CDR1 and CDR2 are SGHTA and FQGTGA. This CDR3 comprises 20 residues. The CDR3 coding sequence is TGTGCCGGCAGACGCCCTGGGCGGGCTAGCGGGGAAAGCTCCTACAATGAGCAGTTCTTC. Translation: CAGRRPGRASGESSYNEQFF.

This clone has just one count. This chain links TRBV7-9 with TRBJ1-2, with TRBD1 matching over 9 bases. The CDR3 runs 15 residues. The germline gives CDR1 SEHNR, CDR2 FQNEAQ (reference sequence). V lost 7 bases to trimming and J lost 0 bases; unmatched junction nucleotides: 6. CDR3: CASIPGQGSNYGYTF. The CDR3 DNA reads TGTGCCAGCATCCCGGGACAGGGATCTAACTATGGCTACACCTTC. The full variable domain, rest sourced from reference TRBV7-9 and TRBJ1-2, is DTGVSQNPRHKITKRGQNVTFRCDPISEHNRLYWYRQTLGQGPEFLTYFQNEAQLEKSRLLSDRFSAERPKGSFSTLEIQRTEQGDSAMYLCASIPGQGSNYGYTFGSGTRLTVV.

The CDR3 spells CASSRTSGSPYNEQFF. The CDR3 bases are TGTGCCAGCAGCCGGACTAGCGGATCTCCTTACAATGAGCAGTTCTTC. The J gene is TRBJ2-1, the V gene TRBV3-1 (or the pseudogene TRBV3-2), with 10 nucleotides matching TRBD2. The germline CDR1 and CDR2 sequences are LGHDT and YNNKEL (reference sequence). Trimming removed 4 bases from V and 4 bases from J; junction bases left unmatched: 7. The CDR3 extends over 16 amino acids.

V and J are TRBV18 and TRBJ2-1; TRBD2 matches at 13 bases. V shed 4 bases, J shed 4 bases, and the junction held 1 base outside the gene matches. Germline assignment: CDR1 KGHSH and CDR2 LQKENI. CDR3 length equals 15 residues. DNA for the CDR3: TGTGCCAGCTCACTACTAGCGGGAGGGTACAATGAGCAGTTCTTC. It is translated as CASSLLAGGYNEQFF.

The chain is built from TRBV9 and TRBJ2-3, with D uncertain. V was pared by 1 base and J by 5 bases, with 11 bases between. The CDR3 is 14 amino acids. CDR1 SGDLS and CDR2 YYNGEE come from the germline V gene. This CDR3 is CASSVSQRRDTQYF. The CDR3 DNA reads TGTGCCAGCAGCGTAAGCCAACGTCGAGATACGCAGTATTTT.

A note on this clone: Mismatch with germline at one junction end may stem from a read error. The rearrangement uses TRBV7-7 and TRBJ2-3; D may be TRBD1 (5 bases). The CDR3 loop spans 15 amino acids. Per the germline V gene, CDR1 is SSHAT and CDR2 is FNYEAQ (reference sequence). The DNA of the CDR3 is TGTGCTAGCAGCTTAGGGGCAGGTAGTGCAGATACGCAGTATTTT. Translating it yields CASSLGAGSADTQYF.

CDR3 residues: CASSTGGSYEQYF. DNA of the CDR3: TGTGCCAGCTCAACCGGCGGTAGCTACGAGCAGTACTTC. The chain links TRBV18 to TRBJ2-7; D is undetermined. The CDR3 is 13 amino acids. Germline values: CDR1 KGHSH, CDR2 LQKENI. V lost 5 bases, J lost 3 bases, and 11 bases lay in between.

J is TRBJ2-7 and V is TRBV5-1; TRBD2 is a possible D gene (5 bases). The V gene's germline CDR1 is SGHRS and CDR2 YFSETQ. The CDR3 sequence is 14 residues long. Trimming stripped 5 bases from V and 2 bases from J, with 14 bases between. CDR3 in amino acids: CASSNTGSPYEQYF. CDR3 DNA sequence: TGCGCCAGCAGTAACACGGGGTCTCCCTACGAGCAGTACTTC.